These 24 T cell receptor beta chains came from one sample sequenced in a study of cytomegalovirus exposure and HLA in healthy donors. PCR involved 60 Vbeta and 13 Jbeta primers. This table comes from immunoSEQ multiplex PCR, and its TCRdb copy is limited to in-frame clones, with some not included. The data show fewer than 150,000 clones, roughly 85% seen once. The material sequenced was PBMCs. All receptors come from a man aged 35 to 55 in good health and CMV-seropositive.

The chain couples TRBV20-1 to TRBJ2-3, with a tentative D call TRBD2 (5 bases). V was trimmed by 8 bases and J by 8 bases, leaving 14 bases between them. The germline gives CDR1 DFQATT, CDR2 SNEGSKA (reference sequence). This CDR3 is built from 11 residues. CDR3 coding DNA: TGCAGTCCGGAACGCGGAGGTACGCAGTATTTT. It encodes CSPERGGTQYF.

The V and J genes are TRBV6-1 and TRBJ1-2; D perhaps matches TRBD1 (5 bases). CDR3 length: 14 residues. CDR1 is MNHNS and CDR2 is SASEGT in the germline V gene. Trimming removed 4 bases at V and 3 bases at J, with 12 bases between. CDR3 DNA sequence: TGTGCCAGCAGTGGGGGACTCTACCACTATGGCTACACCTTC. It specifies CASSGGLYHYGYTF.

The rearrangement links TRBV5-1 to TRBJ2-1; 9 positions match TRBD1. With 0 bases clipped from V and 4 bases from J, the junction kept 5 bases outside the gene matches. CDR3 length: 16 amino acids. Germline V gene sequence: CDR1 SGHRS, CDR2 YFSETQ. As DNA, the CDR3 is TGCGCCAGCAGCTTGGAGGGACAGGGAATATACAATGAGCAGTTCTTC. Translating gives CASSLEGQGIYNEQFF.

This chain links TRBV19 with TRBJ2-1; 7 bases match TRBD2. The trim removed 3 bases at V and 7 bases at J, leaving 6 bases unmatched. Germline V gene data show CDR1 as LNHDA and CDR2 as SQIVND (reference sequence). The CDR3 has 14 amino acids. The CDR3 nucleotides read TGTGCCAGTAGTATTGGACTAGATAGGAATGAGCAGTTCTTC. This encodes CASSIGLDRNEQFF.

The chain has TRBV6-6 and TRBJ2-7; the match to TRBD2 covers 11 bases. The length of the CDR3 is 14 residues. Germline assignment: CDR1 MNHNY and CDR2 SVGAGI (reference sequence). Germline trimming cut 6 bases from V and 4 bases from J; bases unmatched to any gene: 5. In DNA form, the CDR3 reads TGTGCCAGCAGCCCTACTAGCGGGAGTTACGAGCAGTACTTC. It specifies CASSPTSGSYEQYF.

The chain has TRBV30 and TRBJ1-5; 9 bases map to TRBD1. With V trimmed by 7 bases and J by 3 bases, 7 bases remained unmatched. Germline V gene lookup returns CDR1 GTSNPN and CDR2 SVGIG (reference sequence). This CDR3 contains 14 residues. This CDR3 reads CAFDRDRDNQPQHF. CDR3 nucleotides: TGTGCCTTTGACCGGGACAGGGACAATCAGCCCCAGCATTTT.

V is TRBV5-1 and J is TRBJ1-4; TRBD1 is a possible D gene (5 bases). Germline loops: CDR1 SGHRS, CDR2 YFSETQ. The CDR3 runs to 15 residues. The ends were cut back, 2 bases at V and 4 bases at J, with 12 bases in the middle. The CDR3, as DNA: TGCGCCAGCAGCTTTAGCCAGGGAATTAATGAAAAACTGTTTTTT. It codes for CASSFSQGINEKLFF.

The chain joins TRBV10-3 to TRBJ2-7; D is undetermined. Trimming removed 0 bases at V and 1 base at J, with 13 bases between. CDR3 length: 16 residues. Germline assignment: CDR1 ENHRY and CDR2 SYGVKD. This chain's CDR3 is CAISESRTIQSYEQYF. The CDR3 DNA follows: TGTGCCATCAGTGAGTCGCGAACTATACAATCCTACGAGCAGTACTTC.

V is TRBV5-6 and J is TRBJ1-6, with D hard to call. Trimming cost V 0 bases and J 5 bases, with 9 bases left between them. The V gene's germline CDR1 is SGHDT and CDR2 YYEEEE. The CDR3 has 15 residues. In DNA form, the CDR3 reads TGTGCCAGCAGCTTGGCTTTATTTAATAATTCACCCCTCCACTTT. This gives the protein CASSLALFNNSPLHF.

This sequence joins TRBV6-1 and TRBJ2-5; 8 bases are shared with TRBD2. Gene TRBJ2-7 matches the end of the DNA better, so the J call may be wrong. Germline V gives CDR1 MNHNS, CDR2 SASEGT. CDR3 length: 13 residues. CDR3 amino acids: CASTSGFYYEQYF. The CDR3 DNA reads as TGTGCCAGTACTAGCGGATTTTACTACGAGCAGTACTTC.

V and J are TRBV29-1 and TRBJ2-5; TRBD1 aligns across 10 bases. V trimming: 7 bases; J trimming: 3 bases; junction bases outside the gene matches: 2. The CDR3 has 12 residues. The V gene's germline CDR1 is SQVTM and CDR2 ANQGSEA. This CDR3 is CSAGQGEETQYF. The CDR3 DNA follows: TGCAGCGCAGGACAGGGGGAAGAGACCCAGTACTTC.

The rearrangement joins TRBV7-6 to TRBJ1-1, with 7 bases identical to TRBD1. Trimming removed 5 bases from V and 1 base from J; junction bases left unmatched: 4. The CDR3 sequence is 14 residues long. Germline V gene lookup returns CDR1 SGHVS and CDR2 FNYEAQ. The CDR3 loop reads CASSPRTGNTEAFF. The CDR3 DNA reads as TGTGCCAGCAGCCCCCGGACAGGGAACACTGAAGCTTTCTTT.

The gene calls are TRBV11-2 and TRBJ2-1; 10 nucleotides align to TRBD1. The CDR3 loop spans 15 amino acids. With V trimmed by 0 bases and J by 8 bases, 4 bases remained unmatched. Germline V gene data show CDR1 as SGHAT and CDR2 as FQNNGV. The CDR3 nucleotides are TGTGCCAGCAGCTTAGAGGGACAGGGGCTCGATGAGCAGTTCTTC. As protein: CASSLEGQGLDEQFF.

V usage is TRBV10-1 and J usage is TRBJ2-2, with D perhaps matching TRBD2 (5 bases). From germline, CDR1 is WNHNN and CDR2 SYGVQD (reference sequence). Trimming shortened V by 2 bases and J by 5 bases, and 6 bases separated the two germline ends. This CDR3 is built from 13 residues. In nucleotides, the CDR3 is TGCGCCAGCAGTGAGCGGGGTACCGGGGAGCTGTTTTTT. This sequence encodes CASSERGTGELFF.

This sequence joins TRBV6-1 and TRBJ2-2, with 11 bases aligning to TRBD2. The germline gives CDR1 MNHNS, CDR2 SASEGT. After removal of 1 base from V and 1 base from J, the junction contained 8 bases not matched to a gene. The CDR3 has 19 residues. The chain's CDR3 is CASSEVSKTSGKNTGELFF. The CDR3 coding sequence is TGTGCCAGCAGTGAAGTTTCTAAGACTAGCGGGAAGAACACCGGGGAGCTGTTTTTT.

V and J are TRBV27 and TRBJ2-1; 7 bases are a match to TRBD2. The J segment lost 6 bases and the V segment lost 3 bases, leaving 5 bases of the junction unmatched. Germline CDR1 MNHEY, CDR2 SMNVEV (reference sequence). The CDR3 sequence is 14 residues long. CDR3 nucleotide sequence: TGTGCCAGCAGTTTCTCAGGGAGGGGCAATGAGCAGTTCTTC. This gives the protein CASSFSGRGNEQFF.

This clone was recorded a few times. The rearrangement joins TRBV7-2 to TRBJ2-7; the match to TRBD1 covers 7 bases. Trimming at V came to 5 bases and at J to 4 bases, leaving 2 bases not matched to a gene. Germline CDR1 reads SGHTA; CDR2 reads FQGNSA. The CDR3 has 12 residues. CDR3 nucleotides: TGTGCCAGCAGCAAACAGGGGTACGAGCAGTACTTC. Encoded protein: CASSKQGYEQYF.

The chain combines TRBV2 with TRBJ1-5; TRBD1 matches at 7 bases. This CDR3 is built from 14 residues. V gave up 7 bases and J gave up 0 bases; unmatched junction bases: 3. CDR1 SNHLY and CDR2 FYNNEI come from the germline V gene. CDR3: CASKGQNSNQPQHF. DNA of the CDR3: TGTGCCAGCAAGGGACAGAATAGCAATCAGCCCCAGCATTTT.

The chain links TRBV5-1 to TRBJ2-1; possibly TRBD2 for D (5 bases). The CDR3 sequence is 12 residues long. The germline gives CDR1 SGHRS, CDR2 YFSETQ. Trimming left V 3 bases short and J 9 bases short, with 10 bases between. CDR3 in amino acids: CASSSDAGEQFF. The CDR3 DNA sequence: TGCGCCAGCAGCTCCGATGCGGGTGAGCAGTTCTTC.

This clone was seen a few times. The V gene is TRBV7-9, the J gene TRBJ2-7, with TRBD2 matching over 7 bases. The CDR3 extends over 16 amino acids. The germline gives CDR1 SEHNR, CDR2 FQNEAQ (reference sequence). Trimming at V came to 5 bases and at J to 2 bases, leaving 12 bases not matched to a gene. DNA for the CDR3: TGTGCCAGCAGCCCCCCTTCGGCGGGAGTCCCCTACGAGCAGTACTTC. As protein: CASSPPSAGVPYEQYF.

In this sample, this clone turned up a few times. CDR3: CASSTLADTRRAQMETQYF. CDR3 DNA sequence: TGTGCCAGCAGTACCCTCGCGGACACTCGACGCGCTCAGATGGAGACCCAGTACTTC. The chain carries TRBV28 and TRBJ2-5; D may be TRBD1 (5 bases). This CDR3 has 19 residues. Germline loops: CDR1 MDHEN, CDR2 SYDVKM. V shed 5 bases and J shed 5 bases, with 30 bases lying between them.

The chain recombines TRBV14 with TRBJ2-3; 7 bases align to TRBD1. Losses at the gene ends were 2 bases for V and 6 bases for J; bases not matched to a gene: 5. The CDR3 is 14 residues long. Germline CDR1 reads SGHDN; CDR2 reads FVKESK. The CDR3 here is CASSQQQGLDTQYF. DNA for the CDR3: TGTGCCAGCAGCCAACAACAGGGGTTGGATACGCAGTATTTT.

This chain uses TRBV7-6 with TRBJ2-2; tentative D call: TRBD2 (6 bases). Germline V gene sequence: CDR1 SGHVS, CDR2 FNYEAQ. The CDR3 length is 14 residues. V lost 5 bases, J lost 0 bases, and 7 bases lay in between. CDR3 region: CASSAGPNTGELFF. In DNA form, the CDR3 reads TGTGCCAGCAGCGCGGGGCCGAACACCGGGGAGCTGTTTTTT.

The genes are TRBV19 and TRBJ2-5; maybe TRBD2 (6 bases). V was cut by 3 bases and J by 5 bases, with 10 bases left in between. CDR3 length: 13 residues. Germline lookup yields CDR1 LNHDA and CDR2 SQIVND (reference sequence). The CDR3 loop is CASSIRDSETQYF. In DNA form, the CDR3 reads TGTGCCAGTAGTATCCGGGACTCCGAGACCCAGTACTTC.